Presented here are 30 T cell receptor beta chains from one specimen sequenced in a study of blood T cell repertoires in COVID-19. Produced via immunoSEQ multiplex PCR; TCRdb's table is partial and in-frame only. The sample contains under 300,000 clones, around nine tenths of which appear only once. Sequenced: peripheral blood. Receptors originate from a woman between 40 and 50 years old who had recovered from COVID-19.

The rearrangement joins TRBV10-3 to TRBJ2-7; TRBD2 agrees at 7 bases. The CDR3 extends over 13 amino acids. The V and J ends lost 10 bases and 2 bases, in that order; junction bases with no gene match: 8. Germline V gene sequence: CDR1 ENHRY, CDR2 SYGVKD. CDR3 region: CATWGGEPYEQYF. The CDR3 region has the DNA TGTGCCACCTGGGGGGGGGAGCCCTACGAGCAGTACTTC.

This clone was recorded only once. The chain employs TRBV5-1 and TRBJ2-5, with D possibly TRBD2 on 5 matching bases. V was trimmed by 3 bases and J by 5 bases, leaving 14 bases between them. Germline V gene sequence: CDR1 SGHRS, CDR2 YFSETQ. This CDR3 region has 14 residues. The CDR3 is CASSSSSLLETQYF. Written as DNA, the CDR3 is TGCGCCAGCAGCTCCTCTAGCCTTCTGGAGACCCAGTACTTC.

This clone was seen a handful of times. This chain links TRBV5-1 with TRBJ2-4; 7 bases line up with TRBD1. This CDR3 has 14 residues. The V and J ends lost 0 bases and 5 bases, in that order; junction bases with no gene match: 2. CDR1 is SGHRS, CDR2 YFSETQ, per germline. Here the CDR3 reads CASSLGGQENIQYF. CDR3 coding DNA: TGCGCCAGCAGCTTGGGAGGACAGGAAAACATTCAGTACTTC.

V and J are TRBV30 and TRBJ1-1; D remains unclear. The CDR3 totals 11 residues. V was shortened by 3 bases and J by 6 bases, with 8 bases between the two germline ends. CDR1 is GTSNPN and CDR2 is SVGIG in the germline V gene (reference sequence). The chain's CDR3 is CAWRSESEAFF. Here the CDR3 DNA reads TGTGCCTGGAGAAGTGAGTCTGAAGCTTTCTTT.

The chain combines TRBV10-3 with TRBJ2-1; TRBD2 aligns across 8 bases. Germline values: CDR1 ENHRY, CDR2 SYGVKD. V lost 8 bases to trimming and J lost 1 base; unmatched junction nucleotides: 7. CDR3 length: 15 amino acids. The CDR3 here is CAISQRERSYNEQFF. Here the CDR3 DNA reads TGTGCCATCTCTCAGCGGGAGAGGTCCTACAATGAGCAGTTCTTC.

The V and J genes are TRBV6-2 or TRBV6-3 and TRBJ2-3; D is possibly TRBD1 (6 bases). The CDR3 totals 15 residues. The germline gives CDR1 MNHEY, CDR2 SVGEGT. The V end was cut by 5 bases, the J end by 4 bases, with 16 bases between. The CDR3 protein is CASSTYDRTSDTQYF. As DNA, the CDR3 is TGTGCCAGCAGTACGTATGACAGGACGTCAGATACGCAGTATTTT.

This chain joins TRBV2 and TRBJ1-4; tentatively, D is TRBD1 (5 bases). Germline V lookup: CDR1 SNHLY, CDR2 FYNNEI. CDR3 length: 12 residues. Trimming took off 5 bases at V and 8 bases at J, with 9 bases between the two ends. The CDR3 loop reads CASSQGVEKLFF. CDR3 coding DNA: TGTGCCAGCAGTCAGGGTGTCGAAAAACTGTTTTTT.

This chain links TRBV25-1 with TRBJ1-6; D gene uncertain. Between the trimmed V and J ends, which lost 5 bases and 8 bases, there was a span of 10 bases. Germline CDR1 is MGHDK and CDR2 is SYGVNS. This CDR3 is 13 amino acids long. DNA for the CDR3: TGTGCCAGCAGTCCGAGGAGGGATTCACCCCTCCACTTT. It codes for CASSPRRDSPLHF. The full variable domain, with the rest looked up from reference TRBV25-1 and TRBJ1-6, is EADIYQTPRYLVIGTGKKITLECSQTMGHDKMYWYQQDPGMELHLIHYSYGVNSTEKGDLSSESTVSRIRTEHFPLTLESARPSHTSQYLCASSPRRDSPLHFGNGTRLTVT.

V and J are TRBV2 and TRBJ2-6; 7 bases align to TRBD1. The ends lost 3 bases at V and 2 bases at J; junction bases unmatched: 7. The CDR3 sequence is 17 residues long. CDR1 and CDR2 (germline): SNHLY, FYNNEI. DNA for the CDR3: TGTGCCAGCAGTGATGACAGGGCTAGTACTGGGGCCAACGTCCTGACTTTC. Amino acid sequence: CASSDDRASTGANVLTF. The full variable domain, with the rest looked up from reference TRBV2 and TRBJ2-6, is EPEVTQTPSHQVTQMGQEVILRCVPISNHLYFYWYRQILGQKVEFLVSFYNNEISEKSEIFDDQFSVERPDGSNFTLKIRSTKLEDSAMYFCASSDDRASTGANVLTFGAGSRLTVL.

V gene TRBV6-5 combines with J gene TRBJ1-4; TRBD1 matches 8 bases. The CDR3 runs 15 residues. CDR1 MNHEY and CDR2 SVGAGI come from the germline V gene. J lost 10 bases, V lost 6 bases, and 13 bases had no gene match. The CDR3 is CASRPAGTGSVKLFF. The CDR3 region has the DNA TGTGCCAGCAGACCCGCCGGGACAGGATCGGTAAAACTGTTTTTT.

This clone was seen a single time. The CDR3 spells CSVSRVGANEQFF. DNA of the CDR3: TGCAGCGTGTCAAGAGTGGGGGCCAATGAGCAGTTCTTC. The chain is built from TRBV29-1 and TRBJ2-1; a possible D gene is TRBD1 (6 bases). The CDR3 has 13 residues. With 6 bases removed from V and 6 bases from J, the gap between germline ends came to 15 bases. Germline V CDR1 and CDR2: SQVTM, ANQGSEA.

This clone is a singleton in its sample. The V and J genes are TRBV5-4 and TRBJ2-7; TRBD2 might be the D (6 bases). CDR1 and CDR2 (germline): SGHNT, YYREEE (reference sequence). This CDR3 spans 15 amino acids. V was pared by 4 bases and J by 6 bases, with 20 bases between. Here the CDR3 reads CASSLASGLSIEQYF. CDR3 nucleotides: TGTGCCAGCAGCCTGGCATCGGGACTGTCCATCGAGCAGTACTTC.

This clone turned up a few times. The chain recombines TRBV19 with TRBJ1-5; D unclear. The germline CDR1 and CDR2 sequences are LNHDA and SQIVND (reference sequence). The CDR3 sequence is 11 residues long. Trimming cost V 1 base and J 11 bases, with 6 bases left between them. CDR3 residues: CASSIAATQHF. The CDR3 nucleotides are TGTGCCAGTAGTATAGCAGCGACCCAGCATTTT.

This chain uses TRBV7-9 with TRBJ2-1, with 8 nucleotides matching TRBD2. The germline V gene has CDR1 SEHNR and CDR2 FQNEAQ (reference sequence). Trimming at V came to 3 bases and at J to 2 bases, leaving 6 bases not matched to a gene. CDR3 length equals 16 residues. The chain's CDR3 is CASSFFGGGPYNEQFF. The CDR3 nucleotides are TGTGCCAGCAGCTTTTTCGGCGGGGGGCCCTACAATGAGCAGTTCTTC.

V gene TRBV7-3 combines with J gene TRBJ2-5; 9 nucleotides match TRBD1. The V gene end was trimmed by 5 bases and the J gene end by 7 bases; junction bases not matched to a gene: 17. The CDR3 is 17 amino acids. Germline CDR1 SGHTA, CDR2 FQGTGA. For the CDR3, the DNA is TGTGCCAGCAGCATTTACCCCGTACCGGGACAGGGAGGGACCCAGTACTTC. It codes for CASSIYPVPGQGGTQYF.

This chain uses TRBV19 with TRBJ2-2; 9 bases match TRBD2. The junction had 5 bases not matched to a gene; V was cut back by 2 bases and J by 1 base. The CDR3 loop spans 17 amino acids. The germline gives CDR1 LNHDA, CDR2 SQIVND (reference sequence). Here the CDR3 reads CASSIRVAGVNTGELFF. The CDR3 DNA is TGTGCCAGTAGTATAAGGGTAGCGGGGGTGAACACCGGGGAGCTGTTTTTT.

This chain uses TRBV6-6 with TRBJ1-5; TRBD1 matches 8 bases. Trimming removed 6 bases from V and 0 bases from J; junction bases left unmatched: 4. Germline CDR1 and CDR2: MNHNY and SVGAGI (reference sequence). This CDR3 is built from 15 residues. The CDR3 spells CASRRDRNSNQPQHF. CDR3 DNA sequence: TGTGCCAGCAGACGGGACAGGAATAGCAATCAGCCCCAGCATTTT.

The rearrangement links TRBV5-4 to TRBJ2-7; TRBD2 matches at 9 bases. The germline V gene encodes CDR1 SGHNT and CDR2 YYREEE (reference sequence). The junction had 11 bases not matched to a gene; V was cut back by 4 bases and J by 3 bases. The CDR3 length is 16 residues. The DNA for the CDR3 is TGTGCCAGCAGCCCGGAGGGTAGACTAGCGGACTACGAGCAGTACTTC. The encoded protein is CASSPEGRLADYEQYF.

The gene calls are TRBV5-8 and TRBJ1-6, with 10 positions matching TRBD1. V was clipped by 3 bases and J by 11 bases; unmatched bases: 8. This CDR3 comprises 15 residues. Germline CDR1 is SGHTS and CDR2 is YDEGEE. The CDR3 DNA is TGTGCCAGCAGCTCGGGGACAGGGGTTCTGACACCCCTCCACTTT. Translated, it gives CASSSGTGVLTPLHF.

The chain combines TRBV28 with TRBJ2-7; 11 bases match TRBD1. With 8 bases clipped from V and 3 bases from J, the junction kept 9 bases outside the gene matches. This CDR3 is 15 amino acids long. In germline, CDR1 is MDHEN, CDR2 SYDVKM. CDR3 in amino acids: CASSGRGTGGYEQYF. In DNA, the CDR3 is TGTGCCAGCTCGGGGAGAGGGACAGGGGGCTACGAGCAGTACTTC.

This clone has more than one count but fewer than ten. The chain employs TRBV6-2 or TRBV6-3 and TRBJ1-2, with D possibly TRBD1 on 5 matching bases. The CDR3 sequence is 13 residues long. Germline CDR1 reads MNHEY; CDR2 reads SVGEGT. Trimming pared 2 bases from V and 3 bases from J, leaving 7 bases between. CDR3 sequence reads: CASSYKQDYGYTF. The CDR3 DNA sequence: TGTGCCAGCAGTTACAAACAGGACTATGGCTACACCTTC.

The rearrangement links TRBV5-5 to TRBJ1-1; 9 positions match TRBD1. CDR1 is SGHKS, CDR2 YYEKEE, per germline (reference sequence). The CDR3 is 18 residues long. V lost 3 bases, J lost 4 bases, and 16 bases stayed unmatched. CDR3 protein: CASSSQYWGTGTSTEAFF. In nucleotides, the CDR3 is TGTGCCAGCAGCTCGCAATACTGGGGGACAGGGACCAGCACTGAAGCTTTCTTT.

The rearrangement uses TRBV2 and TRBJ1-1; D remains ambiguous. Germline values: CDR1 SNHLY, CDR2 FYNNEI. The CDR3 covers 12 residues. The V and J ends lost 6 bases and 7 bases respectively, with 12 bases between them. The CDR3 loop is CASRLTSFEAFF. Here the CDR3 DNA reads TGTGCCAGCAGACTCACCTCGTTTGAAGCTTTCTTT. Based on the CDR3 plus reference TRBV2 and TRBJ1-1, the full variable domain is EPEVTQTPSHQVTQMGQEVILRCVPISNHLYFYWYRQILGQKVEFLVSFYNNEISEKSEIFDDQFSVERPDGSNFTLKIRSTKLEDSAMYFCASRLTSFEAFFGQGTRLTVV.

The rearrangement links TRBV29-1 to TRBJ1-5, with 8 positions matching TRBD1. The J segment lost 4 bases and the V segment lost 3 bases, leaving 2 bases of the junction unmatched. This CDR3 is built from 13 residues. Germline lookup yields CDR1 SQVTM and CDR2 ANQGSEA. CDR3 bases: TGCAGCGTTGATGGACAGGGAAATCAGCCCCAGCATTTT. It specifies CSVDGQGNQPQHF.

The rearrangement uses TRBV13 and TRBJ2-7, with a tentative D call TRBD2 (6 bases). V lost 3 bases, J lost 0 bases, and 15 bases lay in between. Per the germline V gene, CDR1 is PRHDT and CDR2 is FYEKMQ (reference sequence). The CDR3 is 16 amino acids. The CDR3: CASSLLSGVNSYEQYF. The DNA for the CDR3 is TGTGCCAGCAGCTTGCTATCGGGGGTTAACTCCTACGAGCAGTACTTC. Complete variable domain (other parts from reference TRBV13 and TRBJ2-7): AAGVIQSPRHLIKEKRETATLKCYPIPRHDTVYWYQQGPGQDPQFLISFYEKMQSDKGSIPDRFSAQQFSDYHSELNMSSLELGDSALYFCASSLLSGVNSYEQYFGPGTRLTVT.

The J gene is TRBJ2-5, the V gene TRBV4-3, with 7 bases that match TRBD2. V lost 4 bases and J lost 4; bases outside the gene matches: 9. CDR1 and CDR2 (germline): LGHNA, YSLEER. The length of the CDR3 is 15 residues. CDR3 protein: CASSLREGWGETQYF. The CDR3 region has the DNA TGCGCCAGCAGCCTGAGGGAGGGCTGGGGAGAGACCCAGTACTTC.

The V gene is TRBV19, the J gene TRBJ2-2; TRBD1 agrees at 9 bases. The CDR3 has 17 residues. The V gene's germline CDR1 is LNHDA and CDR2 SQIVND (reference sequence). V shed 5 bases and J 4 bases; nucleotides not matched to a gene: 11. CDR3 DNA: TGTGCCAGTAGTGGGTGGACAGGGGTTAGGGTCACCGGGGAGCTGTTTTTT. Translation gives CASSGWTGVRVTGELFF.

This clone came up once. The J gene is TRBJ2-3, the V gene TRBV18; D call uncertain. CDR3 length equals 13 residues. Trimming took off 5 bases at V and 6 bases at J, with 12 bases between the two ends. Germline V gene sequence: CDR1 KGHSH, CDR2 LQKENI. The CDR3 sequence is CASSNGVADTQYF. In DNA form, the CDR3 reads TGTGCCAGCTCAAACGGAGTGGCGGATACGCAGTATTTT.

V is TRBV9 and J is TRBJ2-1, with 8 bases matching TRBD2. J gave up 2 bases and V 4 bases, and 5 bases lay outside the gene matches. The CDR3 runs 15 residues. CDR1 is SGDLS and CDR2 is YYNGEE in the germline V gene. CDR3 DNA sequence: TGTGCCAGCAGCCCGGGACTAGAGGCCTACAATGAGCAGTTCTTC. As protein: CASSPGLEAYNEQFF.

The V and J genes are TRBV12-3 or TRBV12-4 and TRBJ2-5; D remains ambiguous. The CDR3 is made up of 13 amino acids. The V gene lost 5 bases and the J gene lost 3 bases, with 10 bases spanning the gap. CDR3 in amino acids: CASSASPKETQYF. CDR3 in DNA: TGTGCCAGCAGTGCGAGCCCTAAAGAGACCCAGTACTTC.